Listed here is a single T cell receptor beta chain. The antigen remains unidentified. At the DNA level, this CDR3 is encoded by other sequences in the same sample as well. V trimming: 5 bases; J trimming: 2 bases; junction bases outside the gene matches: 2. The length of the CDR3 is 12 residues. CDR1 and CDR2 (germline): SQVTM, ANQGSEA. The sample originates from a study of T cell responses to AZD1222 COVID-19 vaccine. Whole-study context: Investigators merged groups given second doses at roughly 4 or roughly 12 weeks. Points from the study as a whole: Unmutated variant regions are reportedly the target of nearly half of TCRs that are spike-specific. Clonal diversity was possibly underestimated, and white British individuals and females predominated among donors.

Assay: immunoSEQ multiplex PCR; the TCRdb copy retains only in-frame clones and omits some. The sample shows around 120,000 clones, 70% to 90% of them seen only once. Material: peripheral blood, obtained on day 0 of AZD1222 vaccination. The receptor was isolated from an adult in good health. The J gene is TRBJ1-2, the V gene TRBV29-1, with 7 bases fitting TRBD1. The DNA of the CDR3 is TGCAGCGTTTCGGGACAGAACTATGGCTACACCTTC. Residues: CSVSGQNYGYTF.